The sequence of this T cell receptor beta chain was determined in a study of shared clonotypes between healthy human individuals. V was clipped by 2 bases and J by 5 bases, with 16 bases between them. Per the germline V gene, CDR1 is MNHEY and CDR2 is SMNVEV (reference sequence). The CDR3 totals 15 residues. Generated by immunoSEQ multiplex PCR, the TCRdb table keeps only in-frame clones and is missing some. The table has around 2.1 million clones, 85% to 95% seen once; the top ten hold about 1.8%. Naive CD8 cells lacked CD45RO and underwent positive selection for CCR7, leaving out terminally differentiated effector memory CD45RA+ cells.

This rearrangement joins TRBV27 to TRBJ2-7; D is unresolved. The clonotype was recovered from a young man in good health. Some clones in this sample may be carry-over from other donors' samples. Material: naive CD8+ T cells from PBMCs. CDR3 residues: CASSLLPGRADEQYF. CDR3 coding DNA: TGTGCCAGCAGTTTACTCCCCGGCCGGGCGGACGAGCAGTACTTC.